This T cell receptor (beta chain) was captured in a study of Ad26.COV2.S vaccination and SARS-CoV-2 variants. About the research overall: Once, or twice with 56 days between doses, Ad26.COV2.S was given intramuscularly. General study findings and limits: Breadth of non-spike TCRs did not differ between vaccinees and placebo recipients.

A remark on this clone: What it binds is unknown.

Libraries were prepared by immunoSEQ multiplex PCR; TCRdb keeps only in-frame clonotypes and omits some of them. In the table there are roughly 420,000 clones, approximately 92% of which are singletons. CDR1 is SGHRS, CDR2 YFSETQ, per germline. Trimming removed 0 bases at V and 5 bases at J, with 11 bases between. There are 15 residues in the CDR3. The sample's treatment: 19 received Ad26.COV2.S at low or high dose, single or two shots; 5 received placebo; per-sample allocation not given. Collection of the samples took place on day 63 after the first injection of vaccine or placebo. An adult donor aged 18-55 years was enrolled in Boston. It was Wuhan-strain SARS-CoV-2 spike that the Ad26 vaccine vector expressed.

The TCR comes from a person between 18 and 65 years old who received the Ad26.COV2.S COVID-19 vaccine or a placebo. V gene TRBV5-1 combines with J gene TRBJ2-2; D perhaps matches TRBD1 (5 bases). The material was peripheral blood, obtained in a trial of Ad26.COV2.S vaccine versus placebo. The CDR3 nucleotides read TGCGCCAGCAGCTTGGCCTCAGGGCTTACCGGGGAGCTGTTTTTT. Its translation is CASSLASGLTGELFF. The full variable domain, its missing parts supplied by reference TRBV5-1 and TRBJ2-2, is KAGVTQTPRYLIKTRGQQVTLSCSPISGHRSVSWYQQTPGQGLQFLFEYFSETQRNKGNFPGRFSGRQFSNSRSEMNVSTLELGDSALYLCASSLASGLTGELFFGEGSRLTVL.